What follows is one TCR beta chain and its context. What it binds is not known. At one end, the junction sequence differs from germline, possibly due to a read error. The data belong to a study of T cell responses to AZD1222 COVID-19 vaccine. Study observations and caveats: Regions 160-218 and 743-854 dominated among vaccine-associated CD4 TCRs spanning spike. After two AZD1222 doses, spike-specific TCR breadth and depth rose versus day 0. Clonal diversity may have been underestimated, and the donors were mostly white British, with more females than males. Only six individuals given AZD1222 were seropositive at baseline.

Clones were sequenced by immunoSEQ multiplex PCR, and TCRdb holds only the in-frame ones, with some missing. The sample lists 150,000 to 200,000 clones, approximately 93% occurring once. CDR1 is LNHDA, CDR2 SQIVND, per germline (reference sequence). The CDR3 sequence is 14 residues long. Sequencing was performed on peripheral blood, taken on day 0 of AZD1222 vaccination. This sequence originates from an adult in good health. The chain joins TRBV19 to TRBJ1-2; D may be TRBD1 (5 bases). In DNA form, the CDR3 reads TGTGCCAGTAGTATAGATGGGACGGCGTTGGGGAGGTTCTTC. Translation gives CASSIDGTALGRFF.